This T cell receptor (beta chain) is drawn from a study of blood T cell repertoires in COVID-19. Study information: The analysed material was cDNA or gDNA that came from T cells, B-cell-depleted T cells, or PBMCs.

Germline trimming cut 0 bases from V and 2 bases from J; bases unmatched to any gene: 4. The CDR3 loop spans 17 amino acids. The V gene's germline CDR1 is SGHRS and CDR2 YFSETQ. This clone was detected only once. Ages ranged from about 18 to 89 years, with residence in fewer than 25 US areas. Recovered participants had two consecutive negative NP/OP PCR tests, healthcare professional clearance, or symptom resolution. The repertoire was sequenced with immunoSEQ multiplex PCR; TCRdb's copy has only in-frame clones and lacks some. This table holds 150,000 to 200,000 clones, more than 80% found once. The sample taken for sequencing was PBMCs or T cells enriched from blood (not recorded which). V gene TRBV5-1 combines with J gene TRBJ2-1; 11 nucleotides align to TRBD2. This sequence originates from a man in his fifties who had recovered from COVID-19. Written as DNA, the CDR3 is TGCGCCAGCAGCTTGGGTGTTAGCGGGGGGGCCTACAATGAGCAGTTCTTC. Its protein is CASSLGVSGGAYNEQFF.